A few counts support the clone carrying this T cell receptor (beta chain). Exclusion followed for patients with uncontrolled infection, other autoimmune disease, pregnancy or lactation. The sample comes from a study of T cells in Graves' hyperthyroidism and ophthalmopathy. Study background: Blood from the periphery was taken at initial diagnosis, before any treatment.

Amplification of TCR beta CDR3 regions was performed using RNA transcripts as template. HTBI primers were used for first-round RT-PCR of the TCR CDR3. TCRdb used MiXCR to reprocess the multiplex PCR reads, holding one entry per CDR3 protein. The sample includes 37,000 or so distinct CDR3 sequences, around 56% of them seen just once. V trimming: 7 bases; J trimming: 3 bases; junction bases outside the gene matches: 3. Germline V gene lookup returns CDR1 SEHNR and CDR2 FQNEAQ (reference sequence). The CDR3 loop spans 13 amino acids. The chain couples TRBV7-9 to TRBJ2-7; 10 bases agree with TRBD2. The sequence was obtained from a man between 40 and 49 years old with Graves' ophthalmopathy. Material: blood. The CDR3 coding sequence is TGTGCCAGCACCGGGACTAGCGTCTACGAGCAGTACTTC. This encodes CASTGTSVYEQYF. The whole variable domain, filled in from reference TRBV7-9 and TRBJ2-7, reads DTGVSQNPRHKITKRGQNVTFRCDPISEHNRLYWYRQTLGQGPEFLTYFQNEAQLEKSRLLSDRFSAERPKGSFSTLEIQRTEQGDSAMYLCASTGTSVYEQYFGPGTRLTVT.